These 5 T cell receptor beta chains came from one sample sequenced in a study of immune evolution from preneoplasia to lung adenocarcinoma. The assay was immunoSEQ multiplex PCR, and TCRdb's table has in-frame clones only and misses some. The table has some 4,500 clones, around four fifths seen once. Sequenced: FFPE minimally invasive lung adenocarcinoma tissue. The receptor set was obtained from a person aged 60-79 years with lung adenocarcinoma.

V usage is TRBV2 and J usage is TRBJ2-1, with a weak D call TRBD2 (5 bases). V gave up 6 bases and J gave up 3 bases, with 12 bases separating them. This CDR3 has 14 amino acids. The germline CDR1 and CDR2 sequences are SNHLY and FYNNEI. CDR3 nucleotides: TGTGCCAGCAGGAGGGCTAGTAACTACAATGAGCAGTTCTTC. This encodes CASRRASNYNEQFF.

V is TRBV5-4 and J is TRBJ1-3; a weak D match, TRBD1 (5 bases). V lost 6 bases to trimming and J lost 3 bases, with 10 bases between them. The CDR3 is 13 amino acids. CDR1 SGHNT and CDR2 YYREEE come from the germline V gene (reference sequence). DNA for the CDR3: TGTGCCAGCAACCGGGACCTTGGAAACACCATATATTTT. It translates to CASNRDLGNTIYF.

This chain joins TRBV5-6 and TRBJ2-7; D is unclear. V lost 0 bases, J lost 2 bases, and 9 bases lay in between. This CDR3 has 14 amino acids. The germline gives CDR1 SGHDT, CDR2 YYEEEE. CDR3 sequence reads: CASSLGPVAYEQYF. The CDR3 region has the DNA TGTGCCAGCAGCTTGGGTCCGGTGGCCTACGAGCAGTACTTC.

The DNA for the CDR3 is TGTGCCAGCAGCGCTCGGGACCTCCGAAGGAGCACAGATACGCAGTATTTT. Its translation is CASSARDLRRSTDTQYF. The V gene is TRBV9, the J gene TRBJ2-3; D is possibly TRBD1 or TRBD2 (5 bases each). The CDR3 covers 17 residues. Germline CDR1 reads SGDLS; CDR2 reads YYNGEE. Trimming took off 3 bases at V and 0 bases at J, with 17 bases between the two ends.

The V call is TRBV10-1, the J call TRBJ2-1; 11 bases agree with TRBD1. V dropped 5 bases and J dropped 3; count of bases not matched to a gene: 6. Germline V lookup: CDR1 WNHNN, CDR2 SYGVQD (reference sequence). The CDR3 is 16 residues long. CDR3 loop: CASSRAGTGGYNEQFF. Here the CDR3 DNA reads TGCGCCAGCAGTCGGGCCGGGACAGGGGGCTACAATGAGCAGTTCTTC.